The clone carrying this T cell receptor (beta chain) was counted between two and nine times. What it recognizes is unknown. Graves' hyperthyroidism qualified as stable when ophthalmopathy did not progress within 18 months. With a duration under 2 months, the hyperthyroidism was newly diagnosed in patients aged 18 to 65. Amplified TCR beta CDR3 regions derived from RNA transcripts. The HTBI primer set drove a first-round RT-PCR of the TCR CDR3. TCRdb re-called the multiplex PCR reads with MiXCR, one entry per CDR3 protein. The table includes hundreds of thousands of distinct CDR3 sequences, around 15% detected once. The data are from a study of T cells in Graves' hyperthyroidism and ophthalmopathy. Study-wide points: Blood also carried most thyroid clonotypes expanded above 0.001.

Sequenced: blood. This clonotype was sampled from a young woman with Graves' hyperthyroidism.

The CDR3 spells CASSPSLGQGRTDTQYF. DNA of the CDR3: TGTGCCAGCTCACCCTCGCTCGGACAGGGACGCACAGATACGCAGTATTTT. V gene TRBV18 combines with J gene TRBJ2-3; 8 bases are a match to TRBD1. Trimming took 3 bases from V and 1 from J; bases not matched to a gene: 9. The CDR3 extends over 17 amino acids. From germline, CDR1 is KGHSH and CDR2 LQKENI. The complete variable domain, with remaining parts taken from reference TRBV18 and TRBJ2-3, reads NAGVMQNPRHLVRRRGQEARLRCSPMKGHSHVYWYRQLPEEGLKFMVYLQKENIIDESGMPKERFSAEFPKEGPSILRIQQVVRGDSAAYFCASSPSLGQGRTDTQYFGPGTRLTVL.